The 18 T cell receptor beta chains reported below all come from one sample, sequenced in a study of Ad26.COV2.S vaccination and SARS-CoV-2 variants. Some clones are missing from TCRdb's copy, which holds only in-frame ones; the method was immunoSEQ multiplex PCR. In the table there are approximately 400,000 clones, roughly 81% of which are singletons. Indicated treatment: approximately 18 received Ad26.COV2.S at low or high dose, single or two shots; roughly 5 received placebo; per-sample allocation not given. Sampling was done on day 63 after the first vaccine or placebo injection. Source: peripheral blood, taken in a trial of Ad26.COV2.S vaccine versus placebo. All receptors come from a person aged 18 to 65 who received the Ad26.COV2.S COVID-19 vaccine or a placebo.

The gene calls are TRBV6-5 and TRBJ2-7; tentatively, D is TRBD1 (5 bases). The germline V gene encodes CDR1 MNHEY and CDR2 SVGAGI. This CDR3 is built from 13 residues. V lost 2 bases and J 5 bases, leaving 10 bases between the germline ends. The CDR3 is CASSYRGRDEQYF. In DNA, the CDR3 is TGTGCCAGCAGTTACCGTGGCAGGGACGAGCAGTACTTC.

A word on this clone: A much larger clone lies a single base off, so this may be a read error. The gene calls are TRBV7-2 and TRBJ1-1; TRBD1 is a possible D gene (5 bases). The CDR3 runs 14 residues. V was cut by 0 bases and J by 1 base, with 6 bases left in between. From germline, CDR1 is SGHTA and CDR2 FQGNSA. CDR3 nucleotides: TGTGCCAGCAGCTTAGCCAGGGAGAACACTGAAGCTTTCTTT. Amino acid sequence: CASSLARENTEAFF.

This clone was seen just once. The chain is built from TRBV7-8 and TRBJ1-1; the match to TRBD1 covers 9 bases. CDR1 and CDR2 from the germline V gene are SGHVS and FQNEAQ. V lost 2 bases and J lost 3; bases outside the gene matches: 7. There are 16 residues in the CDR3. In DNA form, the CDR3 reads TGTGCCAGCAGCTTAACAGGGGGCTTGGAAGACACTGAAGCTTTCTTT. Residues: CASSLTGGLEDTEAFF.

V gene TRBV4-3 combines with J gene TRBJ2-7; D might be TRBD2 (6 bases). The V gene's germline CDR1 is LGHNA and CDR2 YSLEER. The CDR3 consists of 15 residues. V gave up 0 bases and J gave up 1 base, with 10 bases separating them. CDR3 coding DNA: TGCGCCAGCAGCCAAGACCTCGGGGGTTCCTACGAGCAGTACTTC. Amino acids: CASSQDLGGSYEQYF.

V and J are TRBV19 and TRBJ1-1, with TRBD1 identical over 10 bases. V trimming: 6 bases; J trimming: 5 bases; junction bases outside the gene matches: 6. The CDR3 is 14 residues long. Germline V lookup: CDR1 LNHDA, CDR2 SQIVND (reference sequence). The CDR3 reads CASSGDRGRTEAFF. The CDR3 DNA follows: TGTGCCAGTAGCGGAGACAGGGGGCGGACTGAAGCTTTCTTT.

V is TRBV2 and J is TRBJ2-1; TRBD2 might be the D (5 bases). CDR1 SNHLY and CDR2 FYNNEI come from the germline V gene. This CDR3 has 13 amino acids. The germline V and J ends were trimmed by 8 bases and 8 bases, with 16 bases remaining between them. CDR3 protein: CASFLWESDEQFF. CDR3 bases: TGTGCCAGCTTCCTGTGGGAGAGCGATGAGCAGTTCTTC.

The chain has TRBV7-8 and TRBJ2-7; D uncertain. V was pared by 4 bases and J by 7 bases, with 14 bases between. The CDR3 extends over 13 amino acids. The germline CDR1 and CDR2 sequences are SGHVS and FQNEAQ. The CDR3 DNA reads TGTGCCAGCAGCTCCAGTCAGGTTTTTGAGCAGTACTTC. It encodes CASSSSQVFEQYF.

V and J are TRBV6-6 and TRBJ1-2; D call uncertain. V was cut by 2 bases and J by 2 bases, with 3 bases left in between. CDR1 is MNHNY and CDR2 is SVGAGI in the germline V gene (reference sequence). The CDR3 runs to 12 residues. The CDR3 protein is CASSYINYGYTF. DNA of the CDR3: TGTGCCAGCAGTTACATCAACTATGGCTACACCTTC.

This chain links TRBV2 with TRBJ2-2; D is undetermined. The CDR3 covers 18 residues. Germline-derived CDR1 and CDR2 are SNHLY and FYNNEI. V shed 4 bases and J shed 4 bases, with 22 bases lying between them. The CDR3 DNA is TGTGCCAGCAGTGCTGATTGGGGTACGGTCTTGGGCACCGGGGAGCTGTTTTTT. Its translation: CASSADWGTVLGTGELFF.

By frequency in the sample, this clone is medium-sized. This rearrangement joins TRBV5-5 to TRBJ1-1, with D maybe TRBD1 (5 bases). This CDR3 is built from 11 residues. The V gene lost 8 bases and the J gene lost 5 bases, with 10 bases spanning the gap. From germline, CDR1 is SGHKS and CDR2 YYEKEE (reference sequence). CDR3 residues: CASTQGTEAFF. CDR3 nucleotide sequence: TGTGCCAGTACCCAGGGAACTGAAGCTTTCTTT.

The chain carries TRBV7-2 and TRBJ1-6; D unclear. The germline gives CDR1 SGHTA, CDR2 FQGNSA. The CDR3 covers 12 residues. The V end was cut by 1 base, the J end by 5 bases, with 0 bases between. The CDR3 here is CASSLDNSPLHF. The CDR3 DNA reads as TGTGCCAGCAGCTTAGATAATTCACCCCTCCACTTT.

This clone was seen many times. The chain employs TRBV7-9 and TRBJ2-7, with D possibly matching TRBD1 (6 bases). The CDR3 runs 11 residues. V was clipped by 5 bases and J by 6 bases, with 8 bases between them. Germline V lookup: CDR1 SEHNR, CDR2 FQNEAQ (reference sequence). CDR3 sequence (DNA): TGTGCCAGCAGCACCAGGGGCGAGCAGTACTTC. It is translated as CASSTRGEQYF.

This clone was detected only a few times. V usage is TRBV6-2 or TRBV6-3 and J usage is TRBJ2-1; no firm D call. V shed 6 bases and J shed 4 bases, with 7 bases lying between them. CDR1 MNHEY and CDR2 SVGEGT come from the germline V gene. The CDR3 covers 12 residues. DNA for the CDR3: TGTGCCAGCAGCGAATTGTACAATGAGCAGTTCTTC. Translating gives CASSELYNEQFF.

The rearrangement uses TRBV10-3 and TRBJ1-5; D unresolved. CDR3 length equals 13 residues. V was cut by 4 bases and J by 2 bases, with 6 bases left in between. Germline V gives CDR1 ENHRY, CDR2 SYGVKD. CDR3 nucleotide sequence: TGTGCCATCAGTGCTGAGGGCAATCAGCCCCAGCATTTT. The encoded protein is CAISAEGNQPQHF.

The chain links TRBV3-1 (or the pseudogene TRBV3-2) to TRBJ2-6; D is unresolved. The germline V and J ends were trimmed by 1 base and 0 bases, with 7 bases remaining between them. The CDR3 runs 16 residues. In germline, CDR1 is LGHDT, CDR2 YNNKEL (reference sequence). The CDR3 region has the DNA TGTGCCAGCAGCCAAGTTGACAACTCTGGGGCCAACGTCCTGACTTTC. Translation: CASSQVDNSGANVLTF.

Points on this clone: The same CDR3 is also encoded by other DNA sequences in this sample. This chain links TRBV27 with TRBJ2-7; 11 bases are shared with TRBD1. Trimming at V came to 4 bases and at J to 2 bases, leaving 1 base not matched to a gene. The length of the CDR3 is 14 residues. Germline V gives CDR1 MNHEY, CDR2 SMNVEV (reference sequence). DNA for the CDR3: TGTGCCAGCAGTTGGACAGGGGGCCCCTACGAGCAGTACTTC. Encoded protein: CASSWTGGPYEQYF.

V and J are TRBV6-2 or TRBV6-3 and TRBJ2-1, with 13 bases fitting TRBD2. V was pared by 6 bases and J by 9 bases, with 11 bases of the junction left unmatched. The CDR3 loop spans 16 amino acids. CDR1 MNHEY and CDR2 SVGEGT come from the germline V gene. CDR3 loop: CASSSGTSGAVIEQFF. The CDR3, as DNA: TGTGCCAGCAGCTCTGGGACTAGCGGGGCCGTTATTGAGCAGTTCTTC.

The rearrangement joins TRBV12-3 or TRBV12-4 to TRBJ1-2, with D tentatively TRBD1 (6 bases). This CDR3 is 11 amino acids long. Trimming stripped 6 bases from V and 10 bases from J, with 12 bases between. The CDR3 nucleotides read TGTGCCAGCAGAATTAACAGGGACTACACCTTC. It codes for CASRINRDYTF.